This entry concerns a single T cell receptor (beta chain). V was trimmed by 4 bases and J by 4 bases, leaving 8 bases between them. This CDR3 comprises 13 residues. Germline CDR1 reads MNHEY; CDR2 reads SMNVEV (reference sequence). These data belong to a study of CD8 T cells in Susac syndrome. Reverse transcription of about 0.45 to 1 ug RNA was carried out with random hexamers. Multiplex PCR with immunoSEQ amplified the TCR beta CDR3 across 54 Vbeta and 13 Jbeta. Each CDR3 protein is one row after TCRdb ran MiXCR on the immunoSEQ multiplex PCR reads. The table has roughly 130,000 distinct CDR3 sequences, 90% to 95% seen once.

Input material: CD4+ T cells from PBMCs. This receptor was obtained from a human donor in good health. This sequence joins TRBV27 and TRBJ1-5; TRBD1 might be the D (6 bases). This chain's CDR3 is CASSSRGNQPQHF. As DNA, the CDR3 is TGTGCCAGCAGTTCCAGGGGAAATCAGCCCCAGCATTTT.